Below are 27 T cell receptor beta chains sequenced from a single sample in a study of blood T cell repertoires in COVID-19. Using immunoSEQ multiplex PCR, the repertoire was profiled, and TCRdb retains in-frame clones only, with some absent. The sample includes roughly 150,000 clones, about 80% of them seen just once. The sequenced sample was PBMCs or T cells enriched from blood (not recorded which). These receptors all stem from a woman between 18 and 29 years old who had been exposed to COVID-19.

This sequence joins TRBV29-1 and TRBJ1-1; D is unresolved. Germline V gene lookup returns CDR1 SQVTM and CDR2 ANQGSEA. The ends were cut back, 0 bases at V and 5 bases at J, with 25 bases in the middle. The CDR3 length is 18 residues. The chain's CDR3 is CSVEDLGGVGSGRTEAFF. The CDR3, as DNA: TGCAGCGTTGAAGATCTTGGTGGGGTTGGGTCGGGAAGGACTGAAGCTTTCTTT.

This clone came up a few times. The chain recombines TRBV12-3 or TRBV12-4 with TRBJ2-7; D gene ambiguous. Trimming shortened V by 6 bases and J by 5 bases, and 11 bases separated the two germline ends. The CDR3 loop spans 12 amino acids. CDR3 residues: CASSHPLNEQYF. As DNA, the CDR3 is TGTGCCAGCAGCCACCCACTAAACGAGCAGTACTTC.

This rearrangement joins TRBV15 to TRBJ2-1, with D perhaps TRBD1 (5 bases). Between the trimmed V and J ends, which lost 2 bases and 7 bases, there was a span of 6 bases. CDR1 is LNHNV and CDR2 is YYDKDF in the germline V gene (reference sequence). There are 12 residues in the CDR3. The chain's CDR3 is CATSRRGNEQFF. DNA for the CDR3: TGTGCCACCAGCAGAAGGGGAAATGAGCAGTTCTTC.

The rearrangement joins TRBV30 to TRBJ1-1; the D gene is possibly TRBD1 (6 bases). The CDR3 is 13 residues long. The V end was cut by 7 bases, the J end by 5 bases, with 17 bases between. Germline values: CDR1 GTSNPN, CDR2 SVGIG (reference sequence). The CDR3 nucleotides are TGTGCCTCCCAGGGGTTTCGAACGACTGAAGCTTTCTTT. This sequence encodes CASQGFRTTEAFF.

This chain links TRBV24-1 with TRBJ2-3; maybe TRBD2 (6 bases). Trimming cost V 6 bases and J 0 bases, with 15 bases left between them. Germline-derived CDR1 and CDR2 are KGHDR and SFDVKD. The CDR3 contains 16 residues. The CDR3 coding sequence is TGTGCCACCAGTCTTGGCGGGATAACTAGCACAGATACGCAGTATTTT. Encoded protein: CATSLGGITSTDTQYF.

The chain employs TRBV7-9 and TRBJ2-7; 11 nucleotides line up with TRBD2. The CDR3 covers 17 residues. V trimming: 3 bases; J trimming: 0 bases; junction bases outside the gene matches: 7. From germline, CDR1 is SEHNR and CDR2 FQNEAQ (reference sequence). CDR3 sequence reads: CASSFGASGRSSYEQYF. The CDR3 DNA follows: TGTGCCAGCAGCTTCGGGGCTAGCGGGAGGAGCTCCTACGAGCAGTACTTC.

The V call is TRBV5-4, the J call TRBJ2-1, with D maybe TRBD1 (5 bases). Germline-derived CDR1 and CDR2 are SGHNT and YYREEE (reference sequence). Trimming removed 3 bases from V and 8 bases from J, with 9 bases in between. The CDR3 runs to 12 residues. This CDR3 is CASSSQGDEQFF. The CDR3 DNA follows: TGTGCCAGCAGCTCGCAAGGGGATGAGCAGTTCTTC.

V gene TRBV25-1 combines with J gene TRBJ1-4; D not resolved. Germline V gene lookup returns CDR1 MGHDK and CDR2 SYGVNS. Trimming pared 3 bases from V and 10 bases from J, leaving 12 bases between. This CDR3 spans 13 amino acids. DNA for the CDR3: TGTGCCAGCAGTGATAGCGGGAATCGAAAACTGTTTTTT. Protein: CASSDSGNRKLFF.

The V and J genes are TRBV3-1 (or the pseudogene TRBV3-2) and TRBJ2-1; TRBD1 matches at 11 bases. The CDR3 is 15 amino acids. Germline values: CDR1 LGHDT, CDR2 YNNKEL (reference sequence). Unmatched junction bases numbered 7, after V lost 3 bases and J lost 9 bases. CDR3 bases: TGTGCCAGCAGCCAGGTCCGGACAGGGGGCGGTGAGCAGTTCTTC. Translated, it gives CASSQVRTGGGEQFF.

This sequence joins TRBV7-3 and TRBJ1-1; 8 bases map to TRBD1. V was pared by 5 bases and J by 1 base, with 6 bases of the junction left unmatched. CDR1 SGHTA and CDR2 FQGTGA come from the germline V gene. This CDR3 contains 15 residues. This CDR3 is CASSPYGTGNTEAFF. In DNA form, the CDR3 reads TGTGCCAGCAGCCCATACGGGACAGGGAACACTGAAGCTTTCTTT.

The chain uses TRBV27 and TRBJ2-3, with 9 bases matching TRBD1. V lost 3 bases, J lost 3 bases, and 10 bases stayed unmatched. The germline gives CDR1 MNHEY, CDR2 SMNVEV (reference sequence). This CDR3 is 17 amino acids long. The chain's CDR3 is CASSFLLGQGRTDTQYF. Written as DNA, the CDR3 is TGTGCCAGCAGTTTTCTTTTGGGACAGGGAAGAACAGATACGCAGTATTTT.

V gene TRBV5-1 combines with J gene TRBJ2-5; 8 bases are shared with TRBD1. From germline, CDR1 is SGHRS and CDR2 YFSETQ. The V gene end was trimmed by 2 bases and the J gene end by 2 bases; junction bases not matched to a gene: 2. This CDR3 is built from 14 residues. CDR3 in amino acids: CASSFDRGQETQYF. CDR3 in DNA: TGCGCCAGCAGCTTCGACAGGGGACAAGAGACCCAGTACTTC.

The gene calls are TRBV11-1 and TRBJ1-2; D call uncertain. The germline CDR1 and CDR2 sequences are SGHAT and FQDESV (reference sequence). The CDR3 runs to 13 residues. V shed 5 bases and J shed 8 bases, with 15 bases lying between them. The CDR3 nucleotides read TGTGCCAGCAGCCTCAATGAGGGATACGGCTACACCTTC. This translates into CASSLNEGYGYTF.

V gene TRBV7-2 combines with J gene TRBJ1-2, with D perhaps matching TRBD1 (5 bases). The CDR3 runs to 16 residues. The V gene's germline CDR1 is SGHTA and CDR2 FQGNSA. V lost 4 bases, J lost 4 bases, and 19 bases lay in between. This chain's CDR3 is CASSSGEGFSLYGYTF. DNA for the CDR3: TGTGCCAGCAGCTCTGGGGAGGGGTTCTCTCTCTATGGCTACACCTTC.

The chain joins TRBV7-9 to TRBJ2-7; 9 nucleotides align to TRBD1. Germline CDR1 and CDR2: SEHNR and FQNEAQ (reference sequence). Trimming took 2 bases from V and 4 from J; bases not matched to a gene: 9. The CDR3 contains 16 residues. CDR3: CASSLKRTGDSYEQYF. DNA for the CDR3: TGTGCCAGCAGCTTAAAAAGGACAGGGGATTCTTACGAGCAGTACTTC.

This sequence joins TRBV15 and TRBJ1-5; 9 nucleotides line up with TRBD1. The CDR3 has 15 residues. With 0 bases clipped from V and 6 bases from J, the junction kept 3 bases outside the gene matches. Germline V gives CDR1 LNHNV, CDR2 YYDKDF (reference sequence). CDR3 nucleotide sequence: TGTGCCACCAGCAGAGATAGGGGACAGGGTCAGCCCCAGCATTTT. Its translation is CATSRDRGQGQPQHF.

The chain links TRBV2 to TRBJ2-1; D remains unclear. Germline CDR1 and CDR2: SNHLY and FYNNEI. CDR3 length: 11 amino acids. V was trimmed by 6 bases and J by 4 bases, leaving 4 bases between them. The CDR3 DNA reads TGTGCCAGCAGGGAGTACAATGAGCAGTTCTTC. Translating it yields CASREYNEQFF.

The rearrangement uses TRBV4-1 and TRBJ2-2, with 10 bases that match TRBD1. This CDR3 region has 17 residues. Germline V gene sequence: CDR1 MGHRA, CDR2 YSYEKL. V gave up 1 base and J gave up 6 bases; unmatched junction bases: 8. The CDR3 DNA sequence: TGCGCCAGCAGCCAAGTATTGGGACAGGGGTGGCCCGGGGAGCTGTTTTTT. Protein product: CASSQVLGQGWPGELFF.

The chain couples TRBV30 to TRBJ1-3; D remains unclear. The V gene's germline CDR1 is GTSNPN and CDR2 SVGIG (reference sequence). V was shortened by 2 bases and J by 7 bases, with 6 bases between the two germline ends. This CDR3 comprises 11 residues. CDR3 sequence (DNA): TGTGCCTGGAGTCTGCAGAACACCATATATTTT. Its translation is CAWSLQNTIYF. Supplemented by reference TRBV30 and TRBJ1-3, the full variable domain reads SQTIHQWPATLVQPVGSPLSLECTVEGTSNPNLYWYRQAAGRGLQLLFYSVGIGQISSEVPQNLSASRPQDRQFILSSKKLLLSDSGFYLCAWSLQNTIYFGEGSWLTVV.

The chain links TRBV20-1 to TRBJ2-5; D unclear. The V gene's germline CDR1 is DFQATT and CDR2 SNEGSKA (reference sequence). Trimming cost V 3 bases and J 5 bases, with 7 bases left between them. This CDR3 is built from 11 residues. For the CDR3, the DNA is TGCAGTGCTAGTTTCGCGGAGACCCAGTACTTC. Translating it yields CSASFAETQYF.

The chain is built from TRBV7-2 and TRBJ1-1; the D gene is possibly TRBD1 (5 bases). CDR3 size: 15 residues. Looked up from germline, CDR1 is SGHTA and CDR2 is FQGNSA. Trimming left V 3 bases short and J 1 base short, with 12 bases between. In DNA, the CDR3 is TGTGCCAGCAGCTTTCAAGGGGATCGGAACACTGAAGCTTTCTTT. It codes for CASSFQGDRNTEAFF.

The rearrangement links TRBV9 to TRBJ2-1, with 9 bases lining up with TRBD1. The CDR3 sequence is 15 residues long. The V and J ends lost 0 bases and 7 bases, in that order; junction bases with no gene match: 5. Germline V gene sequence: CDR1 SGDLS, CDR2 YYNGEE. Here the CDR3 DNA reads TGTGCCAGCAGCGTAGACAGGGGGCTCTGGAATGAGCAGTTCTTC. This translates into CASSVDRGLWNEQFF.

This clone was observed once. The CDR3 loop is CASSQGYRTSGSYEQYF. The CDR3 DNA is TGTGCCAGCAGCCAAGGCTATAGGACTAGCGGGAGTTACGAGCAGTACTTC. This chain joins TRBV7-8 and TRBJ2-7; 13 nucleotides agree with TRBD2. The V and J ends lost 5 bases and 4 bases, in that order; junction bases with no gene match: 11. The germline V gene encodes CDR1 SGHVS and CDR2 FQNEAQ. The CDR3 is made up of 17 amino acids.

At least ten counts were recorded for this clone. The chain links TRBV5-1 to TRBJ2-7; D uncertain. V shed 7 bases and J shed 4 bases, with 18 bases lying between them. The CDR3 length is 14 residues. Per the germline V gene, CDR1 is SGHRS and CDR2 is YFSETQ. The CDR3 sequence is CASGPSWNIYEQYF. DNA for the CDR3: TGCGCCAGCGGGCCCTCCTGGAACATTTACGAGCAGTACTTC.

This chain connects TRBV5-4 to TRBJ2-7; 7 bases line up with TRBD1. This CDR3 region has 16 residues. After removal of 4 bases from V and 7 bases from J, the junction contained 17 bases not matched to a gene. Germline V gives CDR1 SGHNT, CDR2 YYREEE (reference sequence). DNA of the CDR3: TGTGCCAGCAGCCCATCAGGGACAGCTTTTGTGGGAGAGCAGTACTTC. Its protein is CASSPSGTAFVGEQYF.

Written as DNA, the CDR3 is TGCGCCAGCAGCTCGGGACAGGGAGCAGATACGCAGTATTTT. It specifies CASSSGQGADTQYF. V is TRBV5-1 and J is TRBJ2-3; 9 bases map to TRBD1. V gave up 3 bases and J gave up 4 bases; unmatched junction bases: 3. CDR3 size: 14 residues. Germline V gives CDR1 SGHRS, CDR2 YFSETQ.

The chain recombines TRBV30 with TRBJ1-5, with 8 bases that match TRBD1. The V gene end was trimmed by 4 bases and the J gene end by 7 bases; junction bases not matched to a gene: 6. CDR3 length: 13 amino acids. CDR1 is GTSNPN and CDR2 is SVGIG in the germline V gene (reference sequence). The CDR3 nucleotides are TGTGCCTGGACAGGGGGCGCCGGGCAGCCCCAGCATTTT. Residues: CAWTGGAGQPQHF.